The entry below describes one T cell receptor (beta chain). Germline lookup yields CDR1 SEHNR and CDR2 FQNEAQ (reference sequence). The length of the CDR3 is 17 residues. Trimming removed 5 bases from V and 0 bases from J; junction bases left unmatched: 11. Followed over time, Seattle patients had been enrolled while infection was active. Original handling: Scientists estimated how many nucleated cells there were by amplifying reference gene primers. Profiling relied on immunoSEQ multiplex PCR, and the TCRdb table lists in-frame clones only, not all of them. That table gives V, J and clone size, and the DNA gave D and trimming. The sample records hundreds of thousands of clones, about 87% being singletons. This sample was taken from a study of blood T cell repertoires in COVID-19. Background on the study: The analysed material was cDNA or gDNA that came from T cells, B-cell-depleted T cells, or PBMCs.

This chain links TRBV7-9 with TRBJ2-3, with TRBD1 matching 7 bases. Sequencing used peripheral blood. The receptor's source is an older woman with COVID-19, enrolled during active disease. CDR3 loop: CASSNTRSGQSTDTQYF. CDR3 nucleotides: TGTGCCAGCAGCAACACCCGGTCGGGACAGAGCACAGATACGCAGTATTTT.